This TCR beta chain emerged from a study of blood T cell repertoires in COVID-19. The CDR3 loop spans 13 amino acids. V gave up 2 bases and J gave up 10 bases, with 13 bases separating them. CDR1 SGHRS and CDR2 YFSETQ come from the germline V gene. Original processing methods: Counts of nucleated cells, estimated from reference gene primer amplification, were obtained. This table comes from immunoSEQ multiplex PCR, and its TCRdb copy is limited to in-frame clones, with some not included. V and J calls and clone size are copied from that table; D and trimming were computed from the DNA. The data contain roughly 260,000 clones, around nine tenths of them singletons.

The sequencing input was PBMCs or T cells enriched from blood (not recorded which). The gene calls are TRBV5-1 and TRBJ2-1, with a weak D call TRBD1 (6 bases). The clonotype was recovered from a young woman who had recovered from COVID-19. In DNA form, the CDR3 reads TGCGCCAGCAGCTTAGAAAGCGACAGGGAGCAGTTCTTC. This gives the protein CASSLESDREQFF.